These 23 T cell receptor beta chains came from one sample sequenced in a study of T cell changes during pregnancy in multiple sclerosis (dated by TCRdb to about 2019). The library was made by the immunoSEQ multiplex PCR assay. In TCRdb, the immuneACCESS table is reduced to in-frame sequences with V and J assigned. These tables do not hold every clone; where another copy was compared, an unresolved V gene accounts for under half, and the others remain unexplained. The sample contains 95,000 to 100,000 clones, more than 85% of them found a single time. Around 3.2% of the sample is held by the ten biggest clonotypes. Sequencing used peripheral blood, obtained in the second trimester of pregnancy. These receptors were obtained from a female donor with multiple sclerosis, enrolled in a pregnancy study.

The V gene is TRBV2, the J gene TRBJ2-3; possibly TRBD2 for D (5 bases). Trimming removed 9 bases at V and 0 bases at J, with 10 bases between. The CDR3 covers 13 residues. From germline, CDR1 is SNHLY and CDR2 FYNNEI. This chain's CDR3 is CASREASTDTQYF. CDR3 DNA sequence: TGTGCCAGTCGGGAAGCTAGCACAGATACGCAGTATTTT. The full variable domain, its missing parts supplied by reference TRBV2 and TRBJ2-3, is EPEVTQTPSHQVTQMGQEVILRCVPISNHLYFYWYRQILGQKVEFLVSFYNNEISEKSEIFDDQFSVERPDGSNFTLKIRSTKLEDSAMYFCASREASTDTQYFGPGTRLTVL.

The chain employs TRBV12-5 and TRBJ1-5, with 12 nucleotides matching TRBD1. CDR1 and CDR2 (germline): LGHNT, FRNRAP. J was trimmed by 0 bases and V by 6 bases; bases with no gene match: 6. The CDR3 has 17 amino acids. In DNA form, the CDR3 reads TGTGCTAGTGGCCAGGGACAGGGGGCTTGTAGCAATCAGCCCCAGCATTTT. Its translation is CASGQGQGACSNQPQHF.

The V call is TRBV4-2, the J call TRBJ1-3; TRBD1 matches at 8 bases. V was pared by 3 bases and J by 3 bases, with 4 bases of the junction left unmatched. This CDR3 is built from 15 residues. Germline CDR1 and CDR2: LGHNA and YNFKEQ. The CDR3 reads CASSQRTGFGNTIYF. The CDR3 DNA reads TGTGCCAGCAGCCAGAGGACAGGGTTTGGAAACACCATATATTTT.

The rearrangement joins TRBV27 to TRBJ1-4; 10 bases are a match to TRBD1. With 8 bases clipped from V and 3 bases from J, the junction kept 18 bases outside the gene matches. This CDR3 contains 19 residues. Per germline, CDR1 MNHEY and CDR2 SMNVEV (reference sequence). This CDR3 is CASSRLRPGQGTSNEKLFF. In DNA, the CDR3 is TGTGCCAGCTCTAGACTTCGACCGGGACAGGGGACCTCTAATGAAAAACTGTTTTTT.

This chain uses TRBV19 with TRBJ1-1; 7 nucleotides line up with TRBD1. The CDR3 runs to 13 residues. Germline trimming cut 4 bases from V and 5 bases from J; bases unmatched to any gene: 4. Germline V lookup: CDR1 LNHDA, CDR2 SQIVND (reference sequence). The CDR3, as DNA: TGTGCCAGTAGTAGACAGGGTATTACTGAAGCTTTCTTT. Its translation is CASSRQGITEAFF.

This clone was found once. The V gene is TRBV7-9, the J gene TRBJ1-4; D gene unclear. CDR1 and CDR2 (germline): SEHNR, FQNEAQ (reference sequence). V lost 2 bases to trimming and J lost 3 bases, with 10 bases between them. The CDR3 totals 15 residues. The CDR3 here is CASSLSRAANEKLFF. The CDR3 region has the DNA TGTGCCAGCAGCTTATCGCGGGCAGCTAATGAAAAACTGTTTTTT.

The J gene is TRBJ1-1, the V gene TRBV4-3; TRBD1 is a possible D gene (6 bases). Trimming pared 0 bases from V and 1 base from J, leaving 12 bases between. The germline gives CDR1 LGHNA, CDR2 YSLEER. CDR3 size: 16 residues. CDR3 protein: CASSQDIGGRNTEAFF. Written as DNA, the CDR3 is TGCGCCAGCAGCCAAGATATAGGGGGAAGGAACACTGAAGCTTTCTTT.

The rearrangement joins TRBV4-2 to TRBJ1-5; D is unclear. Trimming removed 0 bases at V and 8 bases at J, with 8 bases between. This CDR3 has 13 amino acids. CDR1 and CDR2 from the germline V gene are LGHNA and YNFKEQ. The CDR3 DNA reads TGTGCCAGCAGCCAAGATAGCAGAAAGCCCCAGCATTTT. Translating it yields CASSQDSRKPQHF.

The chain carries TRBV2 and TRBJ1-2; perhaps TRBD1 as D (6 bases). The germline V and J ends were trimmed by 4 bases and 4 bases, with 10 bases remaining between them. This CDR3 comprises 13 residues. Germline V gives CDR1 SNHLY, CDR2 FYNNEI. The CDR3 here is CASSGTAVYGYTF. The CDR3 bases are TGTGCCAGCAGTGGGACAGCCGTCTATGGCTACACCTTC.

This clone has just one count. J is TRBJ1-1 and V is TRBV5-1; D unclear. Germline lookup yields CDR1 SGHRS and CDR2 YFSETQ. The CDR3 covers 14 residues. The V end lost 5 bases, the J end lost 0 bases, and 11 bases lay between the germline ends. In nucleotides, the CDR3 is TGCGCCAGCAGGTCCGACATAATGAACACTGAAGCTTTCTTT. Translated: CASRSDIMNTEAFF.

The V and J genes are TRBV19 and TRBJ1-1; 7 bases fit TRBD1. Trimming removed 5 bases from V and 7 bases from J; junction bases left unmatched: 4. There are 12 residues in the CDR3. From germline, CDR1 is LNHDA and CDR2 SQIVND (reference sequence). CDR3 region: CASSFRGYEAFF. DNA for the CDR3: TGTGCCAGTAGTTTCAGGGGGTATGAAGCTTTCTTT.

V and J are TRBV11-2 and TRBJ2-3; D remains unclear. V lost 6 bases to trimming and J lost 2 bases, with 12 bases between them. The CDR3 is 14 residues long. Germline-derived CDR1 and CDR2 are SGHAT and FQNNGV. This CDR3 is CASSSTVYTDTQYF. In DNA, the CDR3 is TGTGCCAGCAGTTCTACGGTTTACACAGATACGCAGTATTTT.

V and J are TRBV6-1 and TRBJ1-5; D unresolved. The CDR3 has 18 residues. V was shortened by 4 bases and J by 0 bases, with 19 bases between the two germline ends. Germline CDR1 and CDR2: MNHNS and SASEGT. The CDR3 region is CASSGLLRERLSNQPQHF. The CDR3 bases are TGTGCCAGCAGTGGACTCCTTAGGGAGAGACTTAGCAATCAGCCCCAGCATTTT.

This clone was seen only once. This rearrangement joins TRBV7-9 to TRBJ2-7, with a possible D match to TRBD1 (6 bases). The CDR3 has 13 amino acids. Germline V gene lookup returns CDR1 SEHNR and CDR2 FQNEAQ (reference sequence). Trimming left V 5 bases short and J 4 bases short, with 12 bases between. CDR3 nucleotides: TGTGCCAGCAGCGATACAGGGTGGTACGAGCAGTACTTC. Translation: CASSDTGWYEQYF.

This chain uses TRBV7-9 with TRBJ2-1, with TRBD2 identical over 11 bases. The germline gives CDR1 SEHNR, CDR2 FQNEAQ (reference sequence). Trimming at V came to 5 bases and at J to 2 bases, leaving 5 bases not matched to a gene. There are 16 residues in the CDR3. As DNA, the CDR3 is TGTGCCAGCAGCAAGGGACTAGCGGCTACCTACAATGAGCAGTTCTTC. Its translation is CASSKGLAATYNEQFF.

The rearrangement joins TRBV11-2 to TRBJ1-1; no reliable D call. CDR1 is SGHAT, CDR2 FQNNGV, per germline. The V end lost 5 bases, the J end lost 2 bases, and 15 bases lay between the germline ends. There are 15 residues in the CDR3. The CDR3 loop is CASSKVETGNTEAFF. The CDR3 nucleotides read TGTGCCAGCAGCAAAGTCGAGACGGGAAACACTGAAGCTTTCTTT.

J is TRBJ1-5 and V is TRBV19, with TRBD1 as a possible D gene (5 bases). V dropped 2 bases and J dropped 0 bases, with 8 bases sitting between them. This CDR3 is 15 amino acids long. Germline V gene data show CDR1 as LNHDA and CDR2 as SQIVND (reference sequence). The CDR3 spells CASSILTASNQPQHF. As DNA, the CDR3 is TGTGCCAGTAGTATACTGACAGCTAGCAATCAGCCCCAGCATTTT.

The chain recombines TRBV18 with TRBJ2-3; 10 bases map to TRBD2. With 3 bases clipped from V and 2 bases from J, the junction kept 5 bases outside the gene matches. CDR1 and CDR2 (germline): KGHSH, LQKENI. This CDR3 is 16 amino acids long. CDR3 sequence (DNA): TGTGCCAGCTCACCCCTGACTAGCGGGCACACAGATACGCAGTATTTT. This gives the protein CASSPLTSGHTDTQYF.

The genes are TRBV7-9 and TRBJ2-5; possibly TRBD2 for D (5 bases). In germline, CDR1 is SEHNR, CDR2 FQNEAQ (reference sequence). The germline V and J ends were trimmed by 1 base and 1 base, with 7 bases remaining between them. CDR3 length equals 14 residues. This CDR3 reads CASSLGTLQETQYF. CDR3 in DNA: TGTGCCAGCAGCTTAGGGACTCTCCAAGAGACCCAGTACTTC.

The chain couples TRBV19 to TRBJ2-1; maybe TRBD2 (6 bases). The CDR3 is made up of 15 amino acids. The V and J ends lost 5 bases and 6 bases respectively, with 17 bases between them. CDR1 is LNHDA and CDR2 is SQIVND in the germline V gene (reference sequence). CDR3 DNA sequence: TGTGCCAGTAGTTTGGAGGGGCCCGGGGGCAATGAGCAGTTCTTC. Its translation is CASSLEGPGGNEQFF. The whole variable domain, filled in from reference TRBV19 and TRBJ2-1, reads DGGITQSPKYLFRKEGQNVTLSCEQNLNHDAMYWYRQDPGQGLRLIYYSQIVNDFQKGDIAEGYSVSREKKESFPLTVTSAQKNPTAFYLCASSLEGPGGNEQFFGPGTRLTVL.

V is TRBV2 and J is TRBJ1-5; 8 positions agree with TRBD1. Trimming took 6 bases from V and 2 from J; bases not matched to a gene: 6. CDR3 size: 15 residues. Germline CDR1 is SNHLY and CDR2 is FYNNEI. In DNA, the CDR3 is TGTGCCAGCAGGCACGGACAGGGCGGCAATCAGCCCCAGCATTTT. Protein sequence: CASRHGQGGNQPQHF.

The CDR3 is CASSLDRGYEQYF. The CDR3 coding sequence is TGTGCCAGCAGTTTGGACAGGGGTTACGAGCAGTACTTC. The V gene is TRBV27, the J gene TRBJ2-7; 9 positions agree with TRBD1. The ends lost 3 bases at V and 4 bases at J; junction bases unmatched: 1. The CDR3 has 13 residues. CDR1 and CDR2 (germline): MNHEY, SMNVEV (reference sequence).

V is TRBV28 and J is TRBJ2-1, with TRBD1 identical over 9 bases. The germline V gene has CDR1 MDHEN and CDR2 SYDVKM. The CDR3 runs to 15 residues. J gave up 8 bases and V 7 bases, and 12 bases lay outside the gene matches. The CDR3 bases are TGTGCCAGCACCACTGGGGGACAGGGTGTCGATGAGCAGTTCTTC. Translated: CASTTGGQGVDEQFF. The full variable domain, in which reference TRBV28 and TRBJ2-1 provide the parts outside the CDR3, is DVKVTQSSRYLVKRTGEKVFLECVQDMDHENMFWYRQDPGLGLRLIYFSYDVKMKEKGDIPEGYSVSREKKERFSLILESASTNQTSMYLCASTTGGQGVDEQFFGPGTRLTVL.